Listed below are T cell receptor beta chains from one sample, sequenced in a study of cytomegalovirus exposure and HLA in healthy donors. Produced via immunoSEQ multiplex PCR; TCRdb's table is partial and in-frame only. This table has 95,000 to 150,000 clones, 65% to 80% appearing once. Sequencing was done on a sample of PBMCs. These receptors originate from a man aged 60-69 years in good health and CMV-seropositive. CDR3s include the opening cysteine and the closing phenylalanine or tryptophan.

v_call	j_call	cdr3_aa
TRBV19	TRBJ1-4	CASSKTGVLSEKLFF
TRBV11-2	TRBJ1-2	CASSPDRVYGYTF
TRBV30	TRBJ1-4	CAWSVQGRTNEKLFF
TRBV6-5	TRBJ2-1	CASSEEGATFF
TRBV5-5	TRBJ1-2	CASSVNGHRGYTF
TRBV10-3	TRBJ1-1	CAISAHGQGGTEAFF
TRBV7-9	TRBJ2-7	CASSGGVYEQYF
TRBV4-1	TRBJ2-7	CASSQDLGSGDAPSYEQYF
TRBV4-2	TRBJ2-3	CASSQGGGRGDTQYF
TRBV11-3	TRBJ2-7	CASSLDRAGEQYF
TRBV6-1	TRBJ1-2	CASSEGSGTGGYTF
TRBV6-5	.	CASSVQGGSYEQYF
TRBV6-6	TRBJ1-1	CASRGEGSAEAFF
TRBV2	TRBJ2-7	CASSAPGQPYEQYF
TRBV27	TRBJ1-1	CASSLWAFRGLGNTEAFF
TRBV11-2	TRBJ2-3	CASSRSGGSGSPDTQYF
TRBV7-9	TRBJ2-1	CASSPDGGYYNEQFF
TRBV2	TRBJ1-1	CASRARTGMNTEAFF
TRBV7-8	.	CASSLEVEVLEGEQYF
TRBV7-2	TRBJ2-5	CASSSTQRIQETQYF
TRBV28	TRBJ1-4	CASRGPRDSATNEKLFF
TRBV7-3	TRBJ2-6	CASSLKSTATSGANGLTF
TRBV5-1	TRBJ1-2	CASSLGAGNYGYTF
TRBV7-3	TRBJ2-7	CASSLLSGPYEQYF
TRBV11-2	TRBJ2-6	CASSLQGGGGTGANVLTF
TRBV5-6	TRBJ1-2	CASSFGTGEYGYTF
TRBV6-1	TRBJ1-2	CASSEGQFDYGYTF
TRBV6-5	TRBJ1-1	CASRYSRGNTEAFF
TRBV7-8	TRBJ2-3	CATHRGRATDTQYF
TRBV5-4	TRBJ2-4	CASSLPGAKNIQYF
TRBV7-9	TRBJ1-5	CASSPPGQPNQPQHF
TRBV11-3	TRBJ2-5	CASSSSGRAGETQYF
TRBV7-2	TRBJ1-2	CASSRPGTVYGYTF
TRBV2	TRBJ2-6	CASTDRGTGANVLTF
TRBV5-5	TRBJ2-7	CASSPEGLAGTYEQYF
TRBV5-1	TRBJ1-1	CASSKLTRGWTEAFF
TRBV27	TRBJ1-2	CASSPTWTGATGGYTF
TRBV5-1	TRBJ2-4	CASSGLAGTNIQYF
TRBV2	TRBJ2-7	CASSDGLVRLADQFSYEQYF
TRBV5-1	TRBJ2-3	CASSPDTRGGTDTQYF
TRBV9	TRBJ2-7	CASSAGLAGVGGEQYF
TRBV27	TRBJ1-1	CASSLEGVGITEAFF
TRBV5-4	TRBJ1-1	CASSFQGAEAFF
TRBV29-1	TRBJ1-1	CSVEQGPRRAFF
TRBV5-1	TRBJ1-3	CASSLVGGPVSGNTIYF
TRBV7-3	TRBJ2-5	CASSLGNSQETQYF
TRBV7-8	TRBJ2-7	CASSPAPYEQYF
TRBV2	TRBJ2-7	CASRTSGVYEQYF
TRBV4-1	TRBJ1-1	CASSLQFFKTGRTEAFF
TRBV15	TRBJ2-7	CATSRDTGEGEQYF
TRBV2	TRBJ1-4	CASSDRGAHEKLFF
TRBV9	TRBJ2-1	CASSPRTQTGQFF
TRBV27	TRBJ2-2	CATRSTSGPRGTGELFF
TRBV29-1	TRBJ1-2	CSARGSTGFYGYTF
TRBV6-1	TRBJ1-5	CASSVGQGRGIGQPQHF
TRBV6-5	TRBJ1-2	CASSYGRGPFYGYTF
TRBV6-5	TRBJ1-5	CASSYGREQPQHF
TRBV11-2	TRBJ1-2	CASSSHRETGYFRSGGYTF
TRBV5-4	TRBJ1-1	CASSSQTGNTEAFF